This TCR beta chain comes out of a study of cytomegalovirus exposure and HLA in healthy donors (dated by TCRdb to about 2017). With regard to the full study: The 500 to 700 repertoires of the first cohort and the 110 or so validation repertoires were produced on the same platform, according to a later analysis. The study aimed to test whether cataloging public T cell receptors could reveal signatures of past pathogen exposure. A separate validation cohort of roughly 110 different subjects was used in addition to the approximately 610-subject first cohort. High-throughput TCR immunosequencing, statistical association of individual TCRs with disease status, and machine learning were combined to predict cytomegalovirus infection status.

Points on this clone: Its antigen target is currently unknown. The sample holds no much larger clone one base away, and base qualities are not on file.

General conclusions and limits of the study: Most TCR sequences were seen in very few donors, while some public TCRs were found in many individuals. The validation cohort had no HLA typing available for a later analysis, so co-occurrence within that cohort was assessed over all 110 or so repertoires. According to the authors, the approach could potentially be generalized to other disease states and immunological phenotypes. Subsequent analysis determined that TCRs grouped into clusters in the first cohort also showed a tendency toward co-occurrence across the 120 or so validation repertoires, and 85% to 95% of cluster scores exceeded 0. A total of about 180 TCR beta chains were listed by the study as associated with cytomegalovirus. In vitro tests confirmed that a few of the cytomegalovirus-associated TCR beta chains recognize cytomegalovirus antigens. The classifier was reported to diagnose cytomegalovirus status with high specificity and sensitivity in both the original and validation cohorts.

CDR1 is given as LGHNA and CDR2 as YNFKEQ, both from the germline V gene. The CDR3 measures 15 amino acids from cysteine to phenylalanine. CDR3 DNA only is kept here, 45 bases in frame from base 1. Trimming costs V 4 bases and J 0 bases, and their ends lie 10 bases apart. Libraries were constructed by the immunoSEQ multiplex PCR assay. As for the original processing: A statistical classification framework was built for diagnosing cytomegalovirus status from the catalog of TCR beta chain sequences. TCRdb holds this immuneACCESS table with in-frame rearrangements only. Some clones are missing; in checked studies, unresolved V genes explain under half, and the rest has no known cause. The D gene and trimming were derived from the DNA, and the V and J assignments and clone size from that table. This sample has under 70,000 clones in its table, and around 88% of those were observed once. The top ten clones comprise over 1.5% of the sample.

The donors were included in the validation cohort of approximately 130 subjects, a group kept apart from the approximately 700-subject first cohort. This clonotype was sampled from a woman in her late teens or twenties in good health and CMV-seronegative. The sequencing sample was made of PBMCs. The chain employs TRBV4-2 and TRBJ1-3; no confident D gene assignment can be made. The CDR3 protein: CASSLGLGSGNTIYF. The bases read TGTGCCAGCAGCCTCGGGTTGGGCTCTGGAAACACCATATATTTT.